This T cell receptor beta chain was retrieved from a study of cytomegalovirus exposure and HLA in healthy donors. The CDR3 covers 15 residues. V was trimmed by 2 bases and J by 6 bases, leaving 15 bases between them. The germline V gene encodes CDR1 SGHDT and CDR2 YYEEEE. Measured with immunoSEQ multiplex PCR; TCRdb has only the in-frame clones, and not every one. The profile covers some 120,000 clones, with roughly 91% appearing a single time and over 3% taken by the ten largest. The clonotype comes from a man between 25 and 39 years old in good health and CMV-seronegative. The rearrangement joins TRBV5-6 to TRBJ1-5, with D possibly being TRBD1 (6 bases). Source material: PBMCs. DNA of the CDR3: TGTGCCAGCAGCTTAGGACAGACAGCGGTTCAGCCCCAGCATTTT. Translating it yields CASSLGQTAVQPQHF.